A selection of T cell receptor beta chains follows, all from one sample in a study of OX40 agonist ivuxolimab in advanced cancers. Sequencing used immunoSEQ multiplex PCR; TCRdb keeps in-frame clones, though not all of them. The sample holds under 100,000 clones, 90% seen once. The source was CD4+ or CD8+ T cells sorted from blood, collected in a trial of the OX40 agonist ivuxolimab. These receptors came from an adult with an advanced solid tumor such as melanoma, head and neck, liver or kidney cancer. Each CDR3 is given with its conserved first and last residue. D genes are given only for firm matches. Size is omitted from some rows. Given values are once, few, many or a class for expanded clones.

>TRBJ1-6|TRBV5-1|TRBD1|.
TGCGCCAGCAGTCAGGGGGGCGGCTCCTATAATTCACCCCTCCACTTT
CASSQGGGSYNSPLHF
>TRBJ2-2|TRBV19|.|once
TGTGCCAGTAGTGTCAGGGGGGCTAACACCGGGGAGCTGTTTTTT
CASSVRGANTGELFF
>TRBJ1-2|TRBV19|.|.
TGTGCCAGTAGTATTGCACAATGGAGGATCTATGGCTACACCTTC
CASSIAQWRIYGYTF
>TRBJ2-7|TRBV5-1|.|.
TGCGCCAGCAGCCCACCAACCGACAGGACGAAGCACTTC
CASSPPTDRTKHF
>TRBJ2-7|TRBV5-1|.|.
TGCGCCAGCAGCTTGAATCAGGGGAGGGTGGAAGAGCAGTACTTC
CASSLNQGRVEEQYF
>TRBJ1-3|TRBV9|TRBD1|.
TGTGCCAGCAGCGTAGCCCAGGGGGCTGGAAACACCATATATTTT
CASSVAQGAGNTIYF
>TRBJ1-2|TRBV5-4|.|.
TGTGCCAGCAGCGGAACCAGGACCCCAACGGGCTACACCTTC
CASSGTRTPTGYTF
>TRBJ2-1|TRBV18|.|few
TGTGCCAGCTCACCATTGTCGCAGGGGACGAATGAGCAGTTCTTC
CASSPLSQGTNEQFF
>TRBJ1-2|TRBV2|.|.
TGTGCCAGCAGAGAAATGGGGAGAGGTGGCTACACCTTC
CASREMGRGGYTF
>TRBJ2-7|TRBV9|.|.
TGTGCCAGCAGCGCCGGACTTCGCGCGGATGAGCTGAAGTACTTC
CASSAGLRADELKYF
>TRBJ2-3|TRBV11-2|TRBD2|.
TGTGCCAGCAGCTTAGCCCAGCGGGGGCTCTTCGGGACAGATACGCAGTATTTT
CASSLAQRGLFGTDTQYF
>TRBJ2-7|TRBV10-2|.|.
TGCGCCAGCAGTGAGGGCACAGCGCACGAGCAGTACTTC
CASSEGTAHEQYF